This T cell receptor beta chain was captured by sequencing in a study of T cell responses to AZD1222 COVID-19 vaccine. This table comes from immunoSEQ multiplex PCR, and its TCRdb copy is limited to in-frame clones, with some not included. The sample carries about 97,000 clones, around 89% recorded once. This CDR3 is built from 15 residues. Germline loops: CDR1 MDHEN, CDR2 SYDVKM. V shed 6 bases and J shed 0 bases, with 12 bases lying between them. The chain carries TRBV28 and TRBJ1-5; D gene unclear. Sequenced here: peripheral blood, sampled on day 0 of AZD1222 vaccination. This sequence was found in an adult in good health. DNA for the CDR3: TGTGCCAGCAGCTCCGGACGTTCTAGCAATCAGCCCCAGCATTTT. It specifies CASSSGRSSNQPQHF. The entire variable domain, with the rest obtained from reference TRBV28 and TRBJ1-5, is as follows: DVKVTQSSRYLVKRTGEKVFLECVQDMDHENMFWYRQDPGLGLRLIYFSYDVKMKEKGDIPEGYSVSREKKERFSLILESASTNQTSMYLCASSSGRSSNQPQHFGDGTRLSIL.